This T cell receptor (beta chain) was captured in a study of monozygotic twins with cystic fibrosis. As concerns this clone: Its antigen is unknown.

Clones were sequenced by immunoSEQ multiplex PCR, and TCRdb holds only the in-frame ones, with some missing. In the table there are around 10,000 clones, 96% of which are singletons. Overall study results and limits: No link emerged between shared CDR3 counts and age, concordance or severity. Unrelated CF individuals shared fewer identical clonotypes than monozygotic CF twins. Clonality was generally low (median around 0.009), higher in the most severe patients. In 13 of 16 pairs, V gene usage was closest to the co-twin's.

Trimming cost V 5 bases and J 2 bases, with 15 bases left between them. The CDR3 length is 15 residues. The germline V gene encodes CDR1 MNHEY and CDR2 SMNVEV (reference sequence). Sequencing was performed on blood. This chain joins TRBV27 and TRBJ1-1; maybe TRBD1 (6 bases). The clonotype was recovered from a boy aged 5-17 years with cystic fibrosis. The CDR3 loop is CASSLQGRGNTEAFF. CDR3 DNA: TGTGCCAGCAGTCTACAGGGAAGGGGTAACACTGAAGCTTTCTTT.